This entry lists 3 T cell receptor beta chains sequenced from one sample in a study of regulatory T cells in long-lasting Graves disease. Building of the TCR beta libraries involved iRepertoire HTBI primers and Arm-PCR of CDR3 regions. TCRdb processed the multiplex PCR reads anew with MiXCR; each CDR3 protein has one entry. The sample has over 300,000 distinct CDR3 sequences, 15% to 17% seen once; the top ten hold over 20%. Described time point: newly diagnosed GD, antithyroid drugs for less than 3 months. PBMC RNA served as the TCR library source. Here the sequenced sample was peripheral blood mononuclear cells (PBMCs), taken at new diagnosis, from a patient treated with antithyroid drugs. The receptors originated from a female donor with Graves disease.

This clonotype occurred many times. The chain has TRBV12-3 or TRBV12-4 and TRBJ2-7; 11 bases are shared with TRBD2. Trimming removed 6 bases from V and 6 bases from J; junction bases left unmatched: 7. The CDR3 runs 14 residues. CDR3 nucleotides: TGTGCCAGCAGCTCACTAGCGGGAGTACCCGAGCAGTACTTC. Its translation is CASSSLAGVPEQYF.

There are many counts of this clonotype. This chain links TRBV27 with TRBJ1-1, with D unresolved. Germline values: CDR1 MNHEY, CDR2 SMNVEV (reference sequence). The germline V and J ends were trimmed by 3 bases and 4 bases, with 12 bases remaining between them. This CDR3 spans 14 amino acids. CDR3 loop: CASSLRDRGTEAFF. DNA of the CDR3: TGTGCCAGCAGTTTGAGAGACCGGGGCACTGAAGCTTTCTTT.

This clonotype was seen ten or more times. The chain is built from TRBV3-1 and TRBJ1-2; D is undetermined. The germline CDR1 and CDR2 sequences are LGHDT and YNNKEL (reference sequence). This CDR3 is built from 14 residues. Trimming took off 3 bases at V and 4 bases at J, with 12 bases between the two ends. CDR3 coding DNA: TGTGCCAGCAGCCACGTGGGGTCGAGCTATGGCTACACCTTC. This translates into CASSHVGSSYGYTF. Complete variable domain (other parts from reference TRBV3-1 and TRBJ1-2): DTAVSQTPKYLVTQMGNDKSIKCEQNLGHDTMYWYKQDSKKFLKIMFSYNNKELIINETVPNRFSPKSPDKAHLNLHINSLELGDSAVYFCASSHVGSSYGYTFGSGTRLTVV.